These 2 T cell receptor beta chains were sequenced from one sample in a study of blood T cell repertoires in COVID-19. Sequenced by immunoSEQ multiplex PCR; TCRdb stores in-frame clones only, minus some. The sample carries fewer than 150,000 clones, more than 75% recorded once. Sequenced sample: peripheral blood. The receptors originated from a woman aged 45-65 years who had recovered from COVID-19.

The V gene is TRBV9, the J gene TRBJ2-7; weak D call: TRBD2 (6 bases). The V and J ends lost 1 base and 5 bases respectively, with 10 bases between them. CDR3 length: 13 residues. The germline V gene has CDR1 SGDLS and CDR2 YYNGEE. The CDR3 here is CASSVSGSDEQYF. In DNA, the CDR3 is TGTGCCAGCAGCGTATCCGGGAGCGACGAGCAGTACTTC.

The chain uses TRBV6-5 and TRBJ1-5; D is ambiguous. The CDR3 contains 15 residues. Between the trimmed V and J ends, which lost 7 bases and 0 bases, there was a span of 13 bases. Per germline, CDR1 MNHEY and CDR2 SVGAGI. The CDR3: CASIIGPYSNQPQHF. The CDR3 DNA follows: TGTGCCAGCATTATCGGTCCTTATAGCAATCAGCCCCAGCATTTT.